The 7 T cell receptor beta chains below all came from one sample that was sequenced in a study of molecular identifiers for immune sequencing clone quantification. TCRdb reprocessed the PCR reads via MiXCR and lists one record per CDR3 protein. The sample lists about 640,000 distinct CDR3 sequences; around 20% were seen once. Sequenced: naive CD8+ T cells from blood, with Jurkat cell RNA spiked in. Subset of the sample: FACS-sorted CD8+CD4-CCR7+CD45RA+ naive T cells. These receptor sequences come from a human donor in good health. Some libraries in this study had Jurkat cell RNA spiked in.

This clonotype was seen repeatedly, ten times or more. V usage is TRBV19 and J usage is TRBJ1-5, with D hard to call. The germline V gene has CDR1 LNHDA and CDR2 SQIVND (reference sequence). This CDR3 region has 13 residues. Trimming stripped 6 bases from V and 3 bases from J, with 9 bases between. Here the CDR3 DNA reads TGTGCCAGTAGAACTCTCCCCAATCAGCCCCAGCATTTT. This codes for CASRTLPNQPQHF.

As concerns this clonotype: A much larger clone differs by one base, so this may be a read error. The chain recombines TRBV30 with TRBJ2-2, with unresolved D. The CDR3 has 16 residues. CDR1 GTSNPN and CDR2 SVGIG come from the germline V gene (reference sequence). The CDR3 coding sequence is TGTGCCTTGAGTGGGGTGGCGCCTCGATTCACCGGGGAGCTGTTTTTT. Translation gives CALSGVAPRFTGELFF.

This clonotype appeared many times. CDR3 sequence: CSAREGGAFEKLFF. CDR3 DNA sequence: TGCAGTGCTAGAGAGGGGGGGGCTTTTGAAAAACTGTTTTTT. V gene TRBV20-1 combines with J gene TRBJ1-4; maybe TRBD1 (6 bases). Germline loops: CDR1 DFQATT, CDR2 SNEGSKA (reference sequence). The V gene lost 0 bases and the J gene lost 7 bases, with 12 bases spanning the gap. The CDR3 has 14 amino acids.

This clonotype was picked up many times. J is TRBJ1-6 and V is TRBV10-3, with 7 nucleotides matching TRBD1. The CDR3 covers 16 residues. Trimming removed 2 bases from V and 4 bases from J; junction bases left unmatched: 5. In germline, CDR1 is ENHRY, CDR2 SYGVKD. Here the CDR3 DNA reads TGTGCCATCAGTGAGCCAGGGACAGTATATAATTCACCCCTCCACTTT. This sequence encodes CAISEPGTVYNSPLHF.

This clonotype has just a few counts. J is TRBJ2-1 and V is TRBV2, with 11 bases identical to TRBD1. The CDR3 has 15 residues. With V trimmed by 6 bases and J by 8 bases, 9 bases remained unmatched. Germline assignment: CDR1 SNHLY and CDR2 FYNNEI. The CDR3 reads CASSPGTGGLDEQFF. The CDR3 DNA follows: TGTGCCAGCAGCCCAGGGACAGGGGGTTTGGATGAGCAGTTCTTC.

Of note for this clonotype: This may be a read error, as it is one base from a much larger clone. The chain has TRBV12-3 or TRBV12-4 and TRBJ1-4; 8 nucleotides align to TRBD1. This CDR3 is built from 18 residues. DNA for the CDR3: TGTGCCAGCAGTATTCTTAGGGGGACAGGCCCCACTAATGAAGAACTGTTTTTT. Amino acid sequence: CASSILRGTGPTNEELFF.

A remark on this clonotype: This may arise from a read error, as a much more abundant clone is one base away. This chain links TRBV27 with TRBJ2-3, with 7 bases fitting TRBD2. Germline V gene lookup returns CDR1 MNHEY and CDR2 SMNVEV (reference sequence). CDR3 size: 16 residues. The CDR3 sequence: CACSLLAPGGSDTQYF. DNA of the CDR3: TGTGCCTGCAGCTTGCTGGCCCCGGGAGGCTCAGATACGCAGTATTTT.